The TCR beta chain under discussion was sequenced for a study of CD8 T cells in ankylosing spondylitis. As to this clonotype: The target antigen is unknown.

Whole-study results and caveats: Relatively rare in peripheral blood, disease-linked clones were also CD8+. The clones that were linked to disease were reported to be significantly enriched in matched synovial fluid samples from ankylosing spondylitis patients. Characteristic of ankylosing spondylitis blood, it appeared, was a TCR beta motif comprising roughly eight highly homologous variants.

The V and J ends lost 3 bases and 0 bases, in that order; junction bases with no gene match: 5. Germline V gene data show CDR1 as LGHNT and CDR2 as FRNRAP. The CDR3 has 15 residues. With molecular barcodes, quantitative 5'-RACE was used to make the TCR beta libraries. Each CDR3 protein is one row after TCRdb ran MiXCR on the 5' RACE reads. The sample consists of around 130,000 distinct CDR3 sequences, more than 15% of them appearing once. This sequence originates from a male donor with ankylosing spondylitis. The sequenced sample consisted of blood, either unsorted or a sorted T cell fraction (not recorded which). This chain uses TRBV12-5 with TRBJ2-7; 7 bases are shared with TRBD2. CDR3 DNA: TGTGCTAGTGGTTTCATAGCGGGTCCCTCCTACGAGCAGTACTTC. This encodes CASGFIAGPSYEQYF. The full variable domain, with the rest looked up from reference TRBV12-5 and TRBJ2-7, is DARVTQTPRHKVTEMGQEVTMRCQPILGHNTVFWYRQTMMQGLELLAYFRNRAPLDDSGMPKDRFSAEMPDATLATLKIQPSEPRDSAVYFCASGFIAGPSYEQYFGPGTRLTVT.